The 30 T cell receptor beta chains in this list originate from one sample, sequenced in a study of shared clonotypes between healthy human individuals. Only in-frame clones appear in the TCRdb table, and some are missing; sequencing was by immunoSEQ multiplex PCR. The sample comprises some 1,900,000 clones, about 95% of which are singletons, and 1.2% rests with the top ten. Positive CCR7 selection of CD45RO-negative cells yielded the naive CD8 cells, and terminally differentiated effector memory CD45RA+ cells were excluded. Sequenced input: naive CD8+ T cells sorted from blood. The receptors derive from a man aged 18 to 30 in good health.

This clone was detected only once. J is TRBJ2-5 and V is TRBV6-1; 11 bases map to TRBD2. The CDR3 runs 15 residues. J gave up 5 bases and V 3 bases, and 5 bases lay outside the gene matches. Germline V gene data show CDR1 as MNHNS and CDR2 as SASEGT. CDR3 loop: CASSEGTSGGETQYF. Here the CDR3 DNA reads TGTGCCAGCAGTGAGGGAACTAGCGGGGGTGAGACCCAGTACTTC.

The chain links TRBV6-1 to TRBJ1-2; no firm D call. Germline CDR1 is MNHNS and CDR2 is SASEGT. The ends were cut back, 3 bases at V and 2 bases at J, with 13 bases in the middle. The CDR3 runs 15 residues. This chain's CDR3 is CASSEGLGPNYGYTF. The CDR3 DNA is TGTGCCAGCAGTGAGGGTTTGGGTCCAAACTATGGCTACACCTTC.

Note on this clone: The identical CDR3 is also encoded by other nucleotide sequences in the sample. V usage is TRBV6-1 and J usage is TRBJ2-7; 8 nucleotides agree with TRBD1. CDR1 and CDR2 (germline): MNHNS, SASEGT. The CDR3 totals 13 residues. The ends lost 4 bases at V and 3 bases at J; junction bases unmatched: 2. The CDR3 DNA reads TGTGCCAGCAGTGCCGACAGGGGCTACGAGCAGTACTTC. Its protein is CASSADRGYEQYF.

This chain links TRBV6-1 with TRBJ2-7, with TRBD1 identical over 12 bases. This CDR3 is built from 14 residues. Germline CDR1 MNHNS, CDR2 SASEGT. Germline trimming cut 6 bases from V and 3 bases from J; bases unmatched to any gene: 3. The CDR3 spells CASRGQGALYEQYF. CDR3 nucleotides: TGTGCCAGCAGGGGACAGGGGGCTCTCTACGAGCAGTACTTC.

V gene TRBV5-1 combines with J gene TRBJ1-2; 7 nucleotides align to TRBD1. The V gene end was trimmed by 1 base and the J gene end by 6 bases; junction bases not matched to a gene: 6. This CDR3 contains 14 residues. Germline CDR1 and CDR2: SGHRS and YFSETQ. The CDR3 loop is CASSLQQGGDGYTF. The DNA of the CDR3 is TGCGCCAGCAGCTTGCAGCAAGGGGGCGATGGCTACACCTTC.

V and J are TRBV9 and TRBJ2-2, with 7 bases lining up with TRBD2. The CDR3 is made up of 14 amino acids. Germline trimming cut 2 bases from V and 6 bases from J; bases unmatched to any gene: 4. Germline CDR1 and CDR2: SGDLS and YYNGEE. Here the CDR3 DNA reads TGTGCCAGCAGCGTGGGGCTAGCGGCCGGGGAGCTGTTTTTT. Translation gives CASSVGLAAGELFF. Complete variable domain (other parts from reference TRBV9 and TRBJ2-2): DSGVTQTPKHLITATGQRVTLRCSPRSGDLSVYWYQQSLDQGLQFLIQYYNGEERAKGNILERFSAQQFPDLHSELNLSSLELGDSALYFCASSVGLAAGELFFGEGSRLTVL.

On this clone: In the same sample, other DNA sequences code for this CDR3. J is TRBJ2-3 and V is TRBV7-6; 11 positions agree with TRBD2. The CDR3 is 16 residues long. Per germline, CDR1 SGHVS and CDR2 FNYEAQ. Trimming at V came to 1 base and at J to 4 bases, leaving 4 bases not matched to a gene. CDR3 coding DNA: TGTGCCAGCAGCTTAGTAGCTAGCGGGAGGTCAGATACGCAGTATTTT. Protein: CASSLVASGRSDTQYF.

J is TRBJ2-5 and V is TRBV4-1; the D is unclear. The V end was cut by 4 bases, the J end by 2 bases, with 17 bases between. The CDR3 runs to 16 residues. Per germline, CDR1 MGHRA and CDR2 YSYEKL. DNA of the CDR3: TGCGCCAGCAGCCTACAAAGGGCCGGGCCGCAAGAGACCCAGTACTTC. This codes for CASSLQRAGPQETQYF.

Comment on this clone: The identical CDR3 is also encoded by other nucleotide sequences in the sample. The chain employs TRBV9 and TRBJ2-7, with TRBD2 as a possible D gene (5 bases). The CDR3 consists of 13 residues. Deletions cut 2 bases from V and 1 base from J, with 7 bases between. From germline, CDR1 is SGDLS and CDR2 YYNGEE. CDR3 nucleotides: TGTGCCAGCAGCGTTGGACTTTCCTACGAGCAGTACTTC. This encodes CASSVGLSYEQYF.

This clone showed up just once. At one of its ends the junction is not consistent with the germline gene, which may arise from a read error. This chain connects TRBV28 to TRBJ2-7; tentatively, D is TRBD1 (5 bases). Germline V gives CDR1 MDHEN, CDR2 SYDVKM. CDR3 size: 14 residues. CDR3 protein: CASKRSTETYGQYF. For the CDR3, the DNA is TGTGCCAGCAAACGTTCGACAGAGACCTACGGGCAGTACTTC.

This chain uses TRBV6-6 with TRBJ2-7; no firm D call. Trimming removed 0 bases from V and 0 bases from J, with 12 bases in between. The CDR3 contains 16 residues. The V gene's germline CDR1 is MNHNY and CDR2 SVGAGI (reference sequence). The CDR3 sequence: CASSYSWGLPSYEQYF. The CDR3, as DNA: TGTGCCAGCAGTTACTCGTGGGGATTACCCTCCTACGAGCAGTACTTC.

V is TRBV6-5 and J is TRBJ1-3; the match to TRBD1 covers 9 bases. This CDR3 spans 14 amino acids. V lost 7 bases, J lost 7 bases, and 8 bases stayed unmatched. CDR1 and CDR2 (germline): MNHEY, SVGAGI. CDR3 DNA: TGTGCCAGCAAGCCCGGGACAGGGAGTAACACCATATATTTT. Residues: CASKPGTGSNTIYF.

The rearrangement links TRBV19 to TRBJ1-1; 8 bases fit TRBD1. Germline CDR1 is LNHDA and CDR2 is SQIVND (reference sequence). The V and J ends lost 3 bases and 3 bases, in that order; junction bases with no gene match: 3. The CDR3 loop spans 14 amino acids. This CDR3 is CASSMETGDTEAFF. The DNA for the CDR3 is TGTGCCAGTAGTATGGAGACAGGGGACACTGAAGCTTTCTTT.

The gene calls are TRBV19 and TRBJ2-1; D is uncertain. Trimming stripped 2 bases from V and 2 bases from J, with 7 bases between. The length of the CDR3 is 14 residues. Germline CDR1 and CDR2: LNHDA and SQIVND (reference sequence). CDR3 residues: CASSILVAYNEQFF. As DNA, the CDR3 is TGTGCCAGTAGTATACTCGTCGCCTACAATGAGCAGTTCTTC.

The V and J genes are TRBV7-9 and TRBJ1-2; TRBD1 matches 12 bases. Germline CDR1 reads SEHNR; CDR2 reads FQNEAQ (reference sequence). The CDR3 runs to 15 residues. Trimming cost V 5 bases and J 6 bases; bases outside gene matches: 7. The CDR3 region has the DNA TGTGCCAGCAGCATGGGACAGGGGGCGCGGGATGGCTACACCTTC. Encoded protein: CASSMGQGARDGYTF. Supplemented by reference TRBV7-9 and TRBJ1-2, the full variable domain reads DTGVSQNPRHKITKRGQNVTFRCDPISEHNRLYWYRQTLGQGPEFLTYFQNEAQLEKSRLLSDRFSAERPKGSFSTLEIQRTEQGDSAMYLCASSMGQGARDGYTFGSGTRLTVV.

This sequence joins TRBV29-1 and TRBJ1-2; no definite D call. With 3 bases removed from V and 8 bases from J, the gap between germline ends came to 13 bases. The length of the CDR3 is 12 residues. Germline V gives CDR1 SQVTM, CDR2 ANQGSEA. CDR3 amino acids: CSVDGQAEGYTF. DNA of the CDR3: TGCAGCGTTGACGGGCAGGCAGAGGGCTACACCTTC.

The rearrangement links TRBV6-6 to TRBJ1-1; D is ambiguous. Germline V gene lookup returns CDR1 MNHNY and CDR2 SVGAGI (reference sequence). CDR3 size: 15 residues. V was cut by 2 bases and J by 1 base, with 11 bases left in between. The CDR3 loop reads CASSYEYSGNTEAFF. CDR3 DNA sequence: TGTGCCAGCAGTTACGAGTACTCAGGGAACACTGAAGCTTTCTTT.

The chain uses TRBV5-6 and TRBJ2-7, with a tentative D call TRBD2 (5 bases). The CDR3 is 13 amino acids. V gave up 0 bases and J gave up 6 bases, with 10 bases separating them. Germline V gene data show CDR1 as SGHDT and CDR2 as YYEEEE. CDR3 residues: CASSLGAGGEQYF. The CDR3 nucleotides read TGTGCCAGCAGCTTGGGGGCAGGAGGCGAGCAGTACTTC.

This chain joins TRBV5-6 and TRBJ2-7; D unresolved. CDR3 length: 15 residues. Looked up from germline, CDR1 is SGHDT and CDR2 is YYEEEE. Trimming stripped 0 bases from V and 3 bases from J, with 13 bases between. The CDR3 here is CASSLDMGKFYEQYF. In DNA, the CDR3 is TGTGCCAGCAGCTTGGATATGGGGAAGTTCTACGAGCAGTACTTC.

The chain employs TRBV7-9 and TRBJ2-3; perhaps TRBD2 as D (5 bases). The CDR3 loop spans 18 amino acids. V shed 2 bases and J shed 2 bases, with 20 bases lying between them. Germline CDR1 and CDR2: SEHNR and FQNEAQ (reference sequence). The CDR3 reads CASSLYPLLEADTDTQYF. DNA for the CDR3: TGTGCCAGCAGCTTATATCCCCTACTAGAGGCAGACACAGATACGCAGTATTTT. Full variable domain (missing parts from reference TRBV7-9 and TRBJ2-3): DTGVSQNPRHKITKRGQNVTFRCDPISEHNRLYWYRQTLGQGPEFLTYFQNEAQLEKSRLLSDRFSAERPKGSFSTLEIQRTEQGDSAMYLCASSLYPLLEADTDTQYFGPGTRLTVL.

This chain joins TRBV27 and TRBJ1-5, with no clear D. The CDR3 contains 16 residues. Trimming removed 4 bases from V and 0 bases from J, with 13 bases in between. Per germline, CDR1 MNHEY and CDR2 SMNVEV (reference sequence). The CDR3 DNA sequence: TGTGCCAGCAGTTCCGTAGGAGGCTATAGCAATCAGCCCCAGCATTTT. Translated, it gives CASSSVGGYSNQPQHF.

The genes are TRBV6-1 and TRBJ1-4, with D unresolved. CDR1 and CDR2 from the germline V gene are MNHNS and SASEGT. V was pared by 1 base and J by 3 bases, with 9 bases between. The CDR3 covers 15 residues. The CDR3 sequence is CASSEVYGSNEKLFF. Here the CDR3 DNA reads TGTGCCAGCAGTGAAGTATACGGATCTAATGAAAAACTGTTTTTT.

A word on this clone: The same CDR3 is also encoded by other DNA sequences in this sample. The chain recombines TRBV4-1 with TRBJ1-1, with a weak D call TRBD1 (6 bases). Germline CDR1 is MGHRA and CDR2 is YSYEKL. V lost 0 bases, J lost 5 bases, and 13 bases lay in between. The CDR3 length is 15 residues. The CDR3 DNA is TGCGCCAGCAGCCAAGAACAGGGTCGGGGGACTGAAGCTTTCTTT. Its protein is CASSQEQGRGTEAFF.

This chain links TRBV25-1 with TRBJ2-5, with 7 bases matching TRBD1. After removal of 1 base from V and 1 base from J, the junction contained 3 bases not matched to a gene. This CDR3 is 15 amino acids long. Germline V gene sequence: CDR1 MGHDK, CDR2 SYGVNS. As DNA, the CDR3 is TGTGCCAGCAGTGAATGGGACAGCCTCCAAGAGACCCAGTACTTC. It codes for CASSEWDSLQETQYF.

The chain joins TRBV30 to TRBJ2-7, with 8 nucleotides matching TRBD1. The CDR3 contains 13 residues. V shed 3 bases, J shed 2 bases, and the junction held 3 bases outside the gene matches. The germline CDR1 and CDR2 sequences are GTSNPN and SVGIG (reference sequence). The CDR3 reads CAWRQQGAYEQYF. As DNA, the CDR3 is TGTGCCTGGAGGCAACAGGGGGCCTACGAGCAGTACTTC.

The rearrangement uses TRBV6-5 and TRBJ1-1; TRBD1 matches at 8 bases. The germline V gene encodes CDR1 MNHEY and CDR2 SVGAGI. CDR3 length: 15 amino acids. Unmatched junction bases numbered 7, after V lost 4 bases and J lost 3 bases. The CDR3 DNA reads TGTGCCAGCAGTTCGGACAGGGCGGGGGACACTGAAGCTTTCTTT. Its protein product is CASSSDRAGDTEAFF.

The chain joins TRBV6-1 to TRBJ1-4; a weak D match, TRBD1 (5 bases). The V end lost 1 base, the J end lost 6 bases, and 18 bases lay between the germline ends. Germline V lookup: CDR1 MNHNS, CDR2 SASEGT. The CDR3 covers 17 residues. The DNA for the CDR3 is TGTGCCAGCAGTGAAGAATCCGTGTGGGGGGTTGATGAAAAACTGTTTTTT. Its protein is CASSEESVWGVDEKLFF.

The rearrangement joins TRBV4-1 to TRBJ2-1; D call uncertain. Trimming left V 1 base short and J 0 bases short, with 19 bases between. Germline assignment: CDR1 MGHRA and CDR2 YSYEKL. This CDR3 is built from 19 residues. For the CDR3, the DNA is TGCGCCAGCAGCCAAGCGTCTCCGTACGTAACGAGCTCCTACAATGAGCAGTTCTTC. Protein product: CASSQASPYVTSSYNEQFF.

This clone has just one count. The chain has TRBV2 and TRBJ1-1, with D uncertain. This CDR3 spans 13 amino acids. In germline, CDR1 is SNHLY, CDR2 FYNNEI. V lost 10 bases to trimming and J lost 3 bases, with 15 bases between them. In DNA, the CDR3 is TGTGCCACCCCCTCCGGATATTACACTGAAGCTTTCTTT. This gives the protein CATPSGYYTEAFF.

V gene TRBV4-3 combines with J gene TRBJ2-7; D perhaps matches TRBD2 (6 bases). The CDR3 loop spans 15 amino acids. CDR1 LGHNA and CDR2 YSLEER come from the germline V gene. The ends were cut back, 0 bases at V and 7 bases at J, with 16 bases in the middle. The CDR3 nucleotides read TGCGCCAGCAGCCAAGATAGTGGCGGGGCGCGGGAGCAGTACTTC. It yields the protein CASSQDSGGAREQYF.